The TCR beta chain described here comes from a study of blood T cell repertoires in COVID-19. Study context: Samples taken during acute and convalescent COVID-19 were collected in the United States, Italy and Spain. T cells, B-cell-depleted T cells, or PBMCs provided the cDNA or gDNA that served as material.

Authors' data handling: Scientists estimated how many nucleated cells there were by amplifying reference gene primers. Using immunoSEQ multiplex PCR, the repertoire was profiled, and TCRdb retains in-frame clones only, with some absent. That table furnishes V, J and clone size, whereas the DNA furnished D and trimming. The sample contains about 120,000 clones, roughly 75% of which appear only once. V lost 5 bases and J 2 bases, leaving 9 bases between the germline ends. The CDR3 runs 13 residues. Germline lookup yields CDR1 MDHEN and CDR2 SYDVKM. The material sequenced was peripheral blood. This sequence joins TRBV28 and TRBJ1-2, with D possibly matching TRBD1 (6 bases). The source is a man between 60 and 75 years old with active or convalescent COVID-19. DNA of the CDR3: TGTGCCAGCAGTCTAACAGGGAACTATGGCTACACCTTC. Protein: CASSLTGNYGYTF.